This T cell receptor beta chain was recovered during a study of cytomegalovirus exposure and HLA in healthy donors. Notes on the study in general: Links to common viral pathogens appeared, in a later analysis, for several of the most significant clusters.

PCR used 60 Vbeta primers and 13 Jbeta primers. Libraries were prepared by immunoSEQ multiplex PCR; TCRdb keeps only in-frame clonotypes and omits some of them. The sample has roughly 160,000 clones, 80% seen once; the top ten hold approximately 1.2%. This CDR3 is 15 amino acids long. J gave up 2 bases and V 5 bases, and 3 bases lay outside the gene matches. Germline-derived CDR1 and CDR2 are SGHTA and FQGNSA. This clone was observed a handful of times. Its cognate antigen is unknown. The chain links TRBV7-2 to TRBJ2-7; TRBD2 agrees at 13 bases. The clonotype originates from a man aged 30 to 45 in good health and CMV-seronegative. The specimen sequenced was PBMCs. The CDR3 region has the DNA TGTGCCAGCAGCCTCGGACTAGCGGGAGCCTACGAGCAGTACTTC. It yields the protein CASSLGLAGAYEQYF.